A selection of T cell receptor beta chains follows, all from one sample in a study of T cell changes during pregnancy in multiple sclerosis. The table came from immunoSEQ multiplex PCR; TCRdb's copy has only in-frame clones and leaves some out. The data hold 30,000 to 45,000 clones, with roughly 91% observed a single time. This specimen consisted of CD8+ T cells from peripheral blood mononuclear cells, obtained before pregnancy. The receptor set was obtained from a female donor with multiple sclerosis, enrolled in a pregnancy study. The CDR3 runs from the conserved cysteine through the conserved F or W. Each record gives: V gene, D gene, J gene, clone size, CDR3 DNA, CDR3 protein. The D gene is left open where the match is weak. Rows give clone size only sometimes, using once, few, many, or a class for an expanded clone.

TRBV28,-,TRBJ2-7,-,TGTGCCAGCATGCCGGGAGTATCCTACGAGCAGTACTTC,CASMPGVSYEQYF
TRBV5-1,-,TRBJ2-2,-,TGCGCCAGCAGCTTGGAAGGTCAGGGGATCGGCACCGGGGAGCTGTTTTTT,CASSLEGQGIGTGELFF
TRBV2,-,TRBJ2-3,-,TGTGCCAGCAAAAGGACTAGCACAGATACGCAGTATTTT,CASKRTSTDTQYF
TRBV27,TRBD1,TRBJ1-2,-,TGTGCCAGCAGTTTGACAGGGGGCTTCTATGGCTACACCTTC,CASSLTGGFYGYTF
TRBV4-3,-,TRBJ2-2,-,TGCGCCAGCAGCCTACTTCAAGGCAGGGAACAGCTGTTTTTT,CASSLLQGREQLFF
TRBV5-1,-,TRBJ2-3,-,TGCGCCAGCAGCTTGAGCGCAGATACGCAGTATTTT,CASSLSADTQYF
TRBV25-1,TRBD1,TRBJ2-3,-,TGTGCCAGCAGTGGGTTGGACAGGGGGGACACAGATACGCAGTATTTT,CASSGLDRGDTDTQYF
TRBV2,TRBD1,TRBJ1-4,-,TGTGCCAGCAATCGACAGGGTCTTAATGAAAAACTGTTTTTT,CASNRQGLNEKLFF
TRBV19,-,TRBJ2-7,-,TGTGCCAGTAGTATAGGGACACCTTCCTACGAGCAGTACTTC,CASSIGTPSYEQYF
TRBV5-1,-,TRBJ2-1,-,TGCGCCAGCAGCTTGTTAGGGGGAACAAACAATGAGCAGTTCTTC,CASSLLGGTNNEQFF
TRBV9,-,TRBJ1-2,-,TGTGCCAGCAGCGTAGGGGGCGCAGGGGGCTACACCTTC,CASSVGGAGGYTF
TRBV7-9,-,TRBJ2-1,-,TGTGCCAGCAGCTTTACCGGGATATACAATGAGCAGTTCTTC,CASSFTGIYNEQFF
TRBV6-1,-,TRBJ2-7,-,TGTGCCAGCAGGGAAAGACAGGCCCCCTACGAGCAGTACTTC,CASRERQAPYEQYF
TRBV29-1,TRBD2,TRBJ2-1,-,TGCAGCGTTGAAACTAGCGGGTCTATTTACAATGAGCAGTTCTTC,CSVETSGSIYNEQFF
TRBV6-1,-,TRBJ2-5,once,TGTGCCAGCAGTACACAGGGTCGGGAGACCCAGTACTTC,CASSTQGRETQYF
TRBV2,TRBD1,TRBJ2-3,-,TGTGCCAGCAGGGACGGACAGGGGGCAGATACGCAGTATTTT,CASRDGQGADTQYF
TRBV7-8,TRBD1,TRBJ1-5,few,TGTGCCAGCAGCTCCGACAGGGACGATCAGCCCCAGCATTTT,CASSSDRDDQPQHF
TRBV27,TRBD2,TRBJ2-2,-,TGTGCCAGCAGTTATCAGGGAGGGGCCGGGGAGCTGTTTTTT,CASSYQGGAGELFF
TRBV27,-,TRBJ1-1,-,TGTGCCAGCAGTCAGACAGAGAACACTGAAGCTTTCTTT,CASSQTENTEAFF
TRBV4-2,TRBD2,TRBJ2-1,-,TGTGCCAGCAGCCAAGATGACCCAGCGGGATACAATGAGCAGTTCTTC,CASSQDDPAGYNEQFF
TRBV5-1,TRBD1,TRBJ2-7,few,TGCGCCAGCAGCTTAACAGGGGGAGTCGAGCAGTACTTC,CASSLTGGVEQYF
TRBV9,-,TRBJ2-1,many,TGTGCCAGCAGCGTAGGGGGGGATCCCAATGAGCAGTTCTTC,CASSVGGDPNEQFF
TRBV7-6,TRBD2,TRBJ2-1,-,TGTGCCAGCACTCCAATCCCTACTAGCGGACCATTCAATGAGCAGTTCTTC,CASTPIPTSGPFNEQFF
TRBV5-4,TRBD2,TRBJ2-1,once,TGTGCCAGTCAAAACCGGGCTAGCGGGTACAATGAGCAGTTCTTC,CASQNRASGYNEQFF
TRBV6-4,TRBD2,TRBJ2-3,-,TGTGCCAGCAGTGATTTGCGGGAGGGCCACGCAGATACGCAGTATTTT,CASSDLREGHADTQYF
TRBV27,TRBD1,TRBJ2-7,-,TGTGCCAGCAGGGGGACAGGATACGAGCAGTACTTC,CASRGTGYEQYF
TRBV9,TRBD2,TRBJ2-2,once,TGTGCCAGCAGCGTAGAAGCGGGGGCGGTCGCCGGGGAGCTGTTTTTT,CASSVEAGAVAGELFF
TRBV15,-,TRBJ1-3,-,TGTGCCACCAGCAGAGCCGGGGAGTTTGGAAACACCATATATTTT,CATSRAGEFGNTIYF
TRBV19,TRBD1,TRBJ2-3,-,TGTGGCCGCCGGGCAGGGGGATCGAAAGATACGCAGTATTTT,CGRRAGGSKDTQYF
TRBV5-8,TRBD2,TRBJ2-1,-,TGTGCCAGCAGCTTGGGGGAGGGTTACAATGAGCAGTTCTTC,CASSLGEGYNEQFF
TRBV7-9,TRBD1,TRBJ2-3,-,TGTGCCAGCAGCAGCCGGGACAGGGACACAGATACGCAGTATTTT,CASSSRDRDTDTQYF
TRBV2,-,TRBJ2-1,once,TGTGCCAGCAGTGAGGAGAACGCAGGGCCCTACAATGAGCAGTTCTTC,CASSEENAGPYNEQFF
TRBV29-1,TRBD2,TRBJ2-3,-,TGCAGCGTACTTACTAGCGGGTGTTGCACAGATACGCAGTATTTT,CSVLTSGCCTDTQYF
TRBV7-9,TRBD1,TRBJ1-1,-,TGTGCCAGCAGCTCCCCGACAGGGATCGTGAACACTGAAGCTTTCTTT,CASSSPTGIVNTEAFF
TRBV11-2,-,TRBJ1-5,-,TGTGCCAGCAGCTTAGAAGGGGTGAGCAATCAGCCCCAGCATTTT,CASSLEGVSNQPQHF
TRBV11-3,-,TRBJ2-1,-,TGTGCCAGCAGCTTAGCCCCGGTGAATGAGCAGTTCTTC,CASSLAPVNEQFF
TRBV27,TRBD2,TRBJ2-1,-,TGTGCCAGCAGTGTTACTAGCGGGAGGTCCTCCTACAATGAGCAGTTCTTC,CASSVTSGRSSYNEQFF